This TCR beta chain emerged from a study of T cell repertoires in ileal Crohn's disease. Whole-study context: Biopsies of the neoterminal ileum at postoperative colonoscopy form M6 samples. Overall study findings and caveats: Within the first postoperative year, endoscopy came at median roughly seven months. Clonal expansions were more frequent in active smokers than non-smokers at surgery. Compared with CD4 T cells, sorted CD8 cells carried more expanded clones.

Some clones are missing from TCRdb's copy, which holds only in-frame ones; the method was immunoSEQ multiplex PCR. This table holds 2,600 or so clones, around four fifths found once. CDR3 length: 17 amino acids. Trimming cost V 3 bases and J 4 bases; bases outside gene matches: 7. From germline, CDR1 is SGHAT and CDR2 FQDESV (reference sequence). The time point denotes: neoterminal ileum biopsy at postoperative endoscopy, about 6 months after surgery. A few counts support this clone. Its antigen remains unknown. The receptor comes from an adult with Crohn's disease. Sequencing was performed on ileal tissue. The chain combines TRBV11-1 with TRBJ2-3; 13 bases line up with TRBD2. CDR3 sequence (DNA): TGTGCCAGCAGCTTTACTAGCGGGAGGGCCGTAGCAGATACGCAGTATTTT. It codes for CASSFTSGRAVADTQYF.